A selection of T cell receptor beta chains follows, all from one sample in a study of cytomegalovirus exposure and HLA in healthy donors. TCRdb's table, derived via immunoSEQ multiplex PCR, lists solely in-frame clones and lacks some. The sample lists some 71,000 clones, roughly three quarters occurring once. Sequencing was done on a sample of PBMCs. These receptors came from a man between 18 and 29 years old in good health and CMV-seronegative. CDR3s include the opening cysteine and the closing phenylalanine or tryptophan. D genes are given only for firm matches. Expanded clones get a size class; other rows say once, few or many, or leave the size out.

len	d_gene	j_gene	v_gene	abundance	CDR3nt	CDR3aa
15	-	TRBJ1-2	TRBV10-3	-	TGTGCCACCGTCCTAGATGTCGGGGTGCGCTATGGCTACACCTTC	CATVLDVGVRYGYTF
14	TRBD2	TRBJ2-2	TRBV6-4	-	TGTGCCAGCAGTGCCGGGGGGGACACCGGGGAGCTGTTTTTT	CASSAGGDTGELFF
13	-	TRBJ1-1	TRBV13	-	TGTGCCAGCAGCTTCAGGGTGAACACTGAAGCTTTCTTT	CASSFRVNTEAFF
15	-	TRBJ1-1	TRBV28	-	TGTGCCAGCAGTTTATGGGGGGCGCCGAACACTGAAGCTTTCTTT	CASSLWGAPNTEAFF
17	-	TRBJ1-1	TRBV7-9	-	TGTGCCAGCAGCTTAGGTCGGGCAGGGTTGGACGGCACTGAAGCTTTCTTT	CASSLGRAGLDGTEAFF
15	TRBD2	TRBJ2-1	TRBV9	-	TGTGCCAGCAGCGCTACTAGCGGGGGTGGAGGTGAGCAGTTCTTC	CASSATSGGGGEQFF
19	TRBD1	TRBJ2-3	TRBV9	-	TGTGCCAGCAGCGTAGACTCGAATAACAGGGGACGAAGCACAGATACGCAGTATTTT	CASSVDSNNRGRSTDTQYF
14	-	TRBJ2-3	TRBV5-1	-	TGCGCCAGCAGCCGGTTAGCTAGCACAGATACGCAGTATTTT	CASSRLASTDTQYF
14	TRBD1	TRBJ1-2	TRBV9	-	TGTGCCAGCAGCGTAGAGGGACAGGGGGGTGGCTACACCTTC	CASSVEGQGGGYTF
13	TRBD2	TRBJ2-5	TRBV28	once	TGTGCCAGCATTGGGGTAGCGGGGCGGACCCAGTACTTC	CASIGVAGRTQYF
14	-	TRBJ1-5	TRBV4-2	-	TGTGCCAGCAGCCAAGACCTTAGCAATCAGCCCCAGCATTTT	CASSQDLSNQPQHF
16	TRBD1	TRBJ1-4	TRBV6-6	few	TGTGCCAGCAGTTACTCTGGAGGGGGCGAGGGCGAAAAACTGTTTTTT	CASSYSGGGEGEKLFF
15	-	TRBJ1-1	TRBV4-1	-	TGCGCCAGCAGCCAACTTAACACAGGGTTTGCTGAAGCTTTCTTT	CASSQLNTGFAEAFF
12	-	TRBJ2-1	TRBV5-4	once	TGTGCCAGCAGCTTTACAGGGAATGAGCAGTTCTTC	CASSFTGNEQFF
14	-	TRBJ2-5	TRBV21-1	-	TGTGCCAGCAGCAAGGCGACAGTCCAAGAGACCCAGTACTTC	CASSKATVQETQYF
12	-	TRBJ1-2	TRBV11-2	-	TGTGCCAGCAGCTTATCAGGAGGTGGCTACACCTTC	CASSLSGGGYTF
14	TRBD2	TRBJ2-3	TRBV7-3	-	TGTGCCAGCAGCTTAGGACTAGACACAGATACGCAGTATTTT	CASSLGLDTDTQYF
18	TRBD1	TRBJ2-6	TRBV7-9	-	TGTGCCAGCAGCTCGTCCCCGGGACAGGGACCCGGGGCCAACGTCCTGACTTTC	CASSSSPGQGPGANVLTF
17	-	TRBJ2-2	TRBV4-2	-	TGTGCCAGCAGCCAAGAATACGCAGGGTCAAGTACCGGGGAGCTGTTTTTT	CASSQEYAGSSTGELFF
13	TRBD2	TRBJ2-1	TRBV7-7	-	TGTGCCAGCAGCTTAGCCCCTAGCGGGGAGCAGTTCTTC	CASSLAPSGEQFF
14	TRBD1	TRBJ2-7	TRBV7-9	-	TGTGCCAGTTCAGAGACAGGGGGGTCCTACGAGCAGTACTTC	CASSETGGSYEQYF
11	-	TRBJ1-3	TRBV6-6	few	TGTGCCAGCAGTTCGAGGAACACCATATATTTT	CASSSRNTIYF